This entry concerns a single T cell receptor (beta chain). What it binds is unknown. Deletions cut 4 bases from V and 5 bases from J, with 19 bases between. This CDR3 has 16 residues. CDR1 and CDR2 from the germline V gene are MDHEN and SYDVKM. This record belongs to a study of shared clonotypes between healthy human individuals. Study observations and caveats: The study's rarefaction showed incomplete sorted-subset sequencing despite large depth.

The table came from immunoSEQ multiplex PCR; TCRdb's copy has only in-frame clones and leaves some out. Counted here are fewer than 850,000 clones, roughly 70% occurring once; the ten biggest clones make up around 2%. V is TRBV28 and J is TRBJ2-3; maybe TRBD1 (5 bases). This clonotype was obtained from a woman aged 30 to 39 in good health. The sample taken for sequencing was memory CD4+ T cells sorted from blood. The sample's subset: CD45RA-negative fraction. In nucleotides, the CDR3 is TGTGCCAGCAGTTCACCTGGGGCCGCGCAGAGAGATACGCAGTATTTT. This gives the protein CASSSPGAAQRDTQYF.